This T cell receptor (beta chain) was sequenced during a study of CD8 T cells in ankylosing spondylitis. Trimming left V 3 bases short and J 1 base short, with 13 bases between. The CDR3 totals 16 residues. With regard to this clonotype: The antigen is not known.

Quantitative 5'-RACE with molecular barcodes was used to make the TCR beta libraries. TCRdb ran MiXCR on the 5' RACE reads and lists one entry per CDR3 protein. The table has 200,000 to 250,000 distinct CDR3 sequences, about 11% seen once. Points from the study as a whole: Clones linked to disease were reported to show significant enrichment in matched ankylosing spondylitis synovial fluid. In peripheral blood, disease-linked CD8+ clones occurred at relatively low frequencies. Ankylosing spondylitis blood appeared to carry a characteristic TCR beta motif of roughly 8 highly homologous variants.

V gene TRBV12-3 or TRBV12-4 combines with J gene TRBJ1-5; D gene uncertain. Specimen: blood, either unsorted or a sorted T cell fraction (not recorded which). The sequence was obtained from a male donor with ankylosing spondylitis or in good health (not recorded which). The CDR3: CASSLSGGLSNQPQHF. CDR3 DNA sequence: TGTGCCAGCAGTTTGAGCGGTGGCCTCAGCAATCAGCCCCAGCATTTT.